This TCR beta chain comes out of a study of blood T cell repertoires in COVID-19. Study-wide background: Acute and convalescent COVID-19 samples came from the United States, Italy and Spain.

Per the germline V gene, CDR1 is MNHEY and CDR2 is SVGAGI. The CDR3 extends over 12 amino acids. The V end was cut by 2 bases, the J end by 8 bases, with 7 bases between. The authors' processing: Nucleated cell number was recorded as an estimate derived from reference gene primer amplification. Sequencing was performed with immunoSEQ multiplex PCR; in TCRdb, only in-frame clones are kept and a portion is missing. That table supplies the V and J calls and clone size; D and trimming were determined from the DNA. This sample yields 150,000 to 200,000 clones, of which 65% to 90% are seen a single time; over 7% belongs to the top ten.

The TCR sequence derives from a man aged 45-65 years with active or convalescent COVID-19. Sequencing was carried out using peripheral blood. This chain connects TRBV6-5 to TRBJ2-1; no definite D call. CDR3 bases: TGTGCCAGCAGTTACGGCTCCCATGAGCAGTTCTTC. Residues: CASSYGSHEQFF.